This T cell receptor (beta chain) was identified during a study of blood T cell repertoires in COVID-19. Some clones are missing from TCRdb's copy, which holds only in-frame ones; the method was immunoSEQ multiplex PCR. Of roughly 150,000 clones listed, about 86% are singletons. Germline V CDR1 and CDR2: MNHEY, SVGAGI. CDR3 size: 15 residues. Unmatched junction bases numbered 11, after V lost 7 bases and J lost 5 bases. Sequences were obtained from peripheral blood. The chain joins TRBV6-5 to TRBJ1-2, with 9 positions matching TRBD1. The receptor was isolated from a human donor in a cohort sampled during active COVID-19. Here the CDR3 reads CASTGGTGNYYGYTF. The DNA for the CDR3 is TGTGCCAGCACAGGGGGGACAGGGAATTATTATGGCTACACCTTC.